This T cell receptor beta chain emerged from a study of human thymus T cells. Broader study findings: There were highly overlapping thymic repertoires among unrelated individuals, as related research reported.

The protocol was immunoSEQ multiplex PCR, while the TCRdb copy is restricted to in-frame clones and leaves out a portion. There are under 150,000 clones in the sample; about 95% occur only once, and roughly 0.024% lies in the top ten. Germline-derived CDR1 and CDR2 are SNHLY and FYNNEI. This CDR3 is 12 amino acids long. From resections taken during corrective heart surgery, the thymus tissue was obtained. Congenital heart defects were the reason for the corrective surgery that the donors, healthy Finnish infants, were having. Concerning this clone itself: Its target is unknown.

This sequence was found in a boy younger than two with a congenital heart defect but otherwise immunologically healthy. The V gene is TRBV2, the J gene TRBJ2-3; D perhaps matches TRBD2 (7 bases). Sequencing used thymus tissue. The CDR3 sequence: CTSWGGLYTQYF. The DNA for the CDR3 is TGTACATCGTGGGGGGGGCTCTATACGCAGTATTTT.